This T cell receptor (beta chain) originates from a study of OX40 agonist ivuxolimab in advanced cancers. Study-wide context: Eligibility admitted prior anti-PD-1, anti-PD-L1 or anti-CTLA-4 therapy; around 38% had some.

The CDR3 consists of 14 residues. With 7 bases removed from V and 11 bases from J, the gap between germline ends came to 23 bases. Data came from immunoSEQ multiplex PCR; TCRdb stores just in-frame clones and leaves some out. The sample shows about 93,000 clones, 75% to 90% of them seen only once. The study's findings and limits: CD8+ T cells (on average) carried more expanded clones than CD4+ T cells.

Worth noting for this clone: The antigen remains undetermined.

Sequenced here: CD4+ or CD8+ T cells sorted from blood, sampled in a trial of the OX40 agonist ivuxolimab. This clonotype originated in an adult with an advanced solid tumor such as melanoma, head and neck, liver or kidney cancer. This chain uses TRBV23-1 with TRBJ1-1, with D unresolved. TRBV23-1 is treated as an ORF (open reading frame) with a function not yet certain. The CDR3 DNA sequence: TGCGCCAGCACCCGAACGGGAACAGCAACCGAGGCTTTCTTT. This encodes CASTRTGTATEAFF.